The 14 T cell receptor beta chains presented below share a single source sample, sequenced in a study of shared clonotypes between healthy human individuals. Naivety among CD8 cells was defined by CD45RO negativity and positive CCR7 selection, thereby excluding terminally differentiated effector memory CD45RA+ cells. Libraries were prepared by immunoSEQ multiplex PCR; TCRdb keeps only in-frame clonotypes and omits some of them. The sample has about 2,200,000 clones, 85% to 95% seen once. Sequencing input: naive CD8+ T cells from PBMCs. The receptors stem from a man between 18 and 35 years old in good health. Some clones in this sample may be carry-over from other donors' samples.

The rearrangement links TRBV15 to TRBJ1-5; 11 nucleotides agree with TRBD1. Per germline, CDR1 LNHNV and CDR2 YYDKDF (reference sequence). The CDR3 runs to 19 residues. V dropped 0 bases and J dropped 8; count of bases not matched to a gene: 15. Written as DNA, the CDR3 is TGTGCCACCAGCAGAGATCCACCGGACAGGGGGCAACGTGAGGAGCCCCAGCATTTT. Protein sequence: CATSRDPPDRGQREEPQHF.

The chain carries TRBV4-1 and TRBJ2-1; 11 bases are a match to TRBD2. The length of the CDR3 is 17 residues. Germline V gene sequence: CDR1 MGHRA, CDR2 YSYEKL. Germline trimming cut 1 base from V and 9 bases from J; bases unmatched to any gene: 11. CDR3 coding DNA: TGCGCCAGCAGCCAAGGAGTCGGAACTAGCGGGAGCGGTGAGCAGTTCTTC. This translates into CASSQGVGTSGSGEQFF.

The V call is TRBV2, the J call TRBJ1-3; D is unclear. CDR1 is SNHLY and CDR2 is FYNNEI in the germline V gene. This CDR3 spans 14 amino acids. Trimming took off 6 bases at V and 0 bases at J, with 9 bases between the two ends. The CDR3, as DNA: TGTGCCAGCAGCCGATGGAGCTCTGGAAACACCATATATTTT. Translation: CASSRWSSGNTIYF.

J is TRBJ2-1 and V is TRBV28, with D perhaps matching TRBD1 (5 bases). CDR3 length: 13 amino acids. The V end lost 5 bases, the J end lost 3 bases, and 8 bases lay between the germline ends. Germline V gives CDR1 MDHEN, CDR2 SYDVKM. Here the CDR3 reads CASSGASYNEQFF. The CDR3 bases are TGTGCCAGCAGTGGGGCCAGCTACAATGAGCAGTTCTTC.

The gene calls are TRBV28 and TRBJ1-1, with 9 positions matching TRBD1. The ends lost 8 bases at V and 4 bases at J; junction bases unmatched: 14. Germline V lookup: CDR1 MDHEN, CDR2 SYDVKM. This CDR3 is 16 amino acids long. CDR3 sequence reads: CASLEYSKTGGTEAFF. Here the CDR3 DNA reads TGTGCCAGCCTGGAATACTCGAAGACAGGGGGCACTGAAGCTTTCTTT. Combining the CDR3 with reference TRBV28 and TRBJ1-1 gives the whole variable domain DVKVTQSSRYLVKRTGEKVFLECVQDMDHENMFWYRQDPGLGLRLIYFSYDVKMKEKGDIPEGYSVSREKKERFSLILESASTNQTSMYLCASLEYSKTGGTEAFFGQGTRLTVV.

The V call is TRBV7-9, the J call TRBJ2-1; D unresolved. CDR1 is SEHNR and CDR2 is FQNEAQ in the germline V gene (reference sequence). Trimming left V 5 bases short and J 5 bases short, with 16 bases between. This CDR3 region has 15 residues. The CDR3 reads CASSPPVMGNNEQFF. Written as DNA, the CDR3 is TGTGCCAGCAGCCCGCCGGTGATGGGTAACAATGAGCAGTTCTTC.

This clone was observed once. V is TRBV6-5 and J is TRBJ2-1, with D perhaps matching TRBD1 (5 bases). CDR1 and CDR2 (germline): MNHEY, SVGAGI. CDR3 size: 15 residues. The V end was cut by 0 bases, the J end by 1 base, with 7 bases between. The DNA for the CDR3 is TGTGCCAGCAGTTACTCAGGGGTTTCCTACAATGAGCAGTTCTTC. Translating gives CASSYSGVSYNEQFF.

This chain uses TRBV9 with TRBJ2-1; TRBD2 agrees at 10 bases. The V gene end was trimmed by 3 bases and the J gene end by 8 bases; junction bases not matched to a gene: 11. The V gene's germline CDR1 is SGDLS and CDR2 YYNGEE. This CDR3 is 16 amino acids long. For the CDR3, the DNA is TGTGCCAGCAGCGCCCCCCTAGCGGGAGTCGTCGATGAGCAGTTCTTC. Translation gives CASSAPLAGVVDEQFF.

The chain recombines TRBV5-8 with TRBJ1-5; no clear D. V was clipped by 4 bases and J by 2 bases, with 13 bases between them. Looked up from germline, CDR1 is SGHTS and CDR2 is YDEGEE. The CDR3 totals 15 residues. CDR3 DNA: TGTGCCAGCAGCAGAGCGGACTGGCGCAATCAGCCCCAGCATTTT. Protein product: CASSRADWRNQPQHF. Looking up the rest from reference TRBV5-8 and TRBJ1-5 gives the full variable domain: EAGVTQSPTHLIKTRGQQATLRCSPISGHTSVYWYQQALGLGLQFLLWYDEGEERNRGNFPPRFSGRQFPNYSSELNVNALELEDSALYLCASSRADWRNQPQHFGDGTRLSIL.

The chain links TRBV28 to TRBJ1-1; a weak D match, TRBD1 (5 bases). Germline V gene lookup returns CDR1 MDHEN and CDR2 SYDVKM. The CDR3 totals 15 residues. Trimming removed 3 bases at V and 1 base at J, with 12 bases between. CDR3 protein: CASSFSRQRNTEAFF. For the CDR3, the DNA is TGTGCCAGCAGTTTCTCCAGACAGAGGAACACTGAAGCTTTCTTT.

The chain uses TRBV4-1 and TRBJ2-5; no definite D call. The V and J ends lost 3 bases and 7 bases respectively, with 18 bases between them. This CDR3 spans 15 amino acids. Germline values: CDR1 MGHRA, CDR2 YSYEKL. The CDR3 spells CASSQSMGPVGTQYF. Written as DNA, the CDR3 is TGCGCCAGCAGCCAGAGCATGGGTCCCGTGGGGACCCAGTACTTC.

This clone came up a few times. Other nucleotide sequences in the sample specify the same CDR3. V usage is TRBV28 and J usage is TRBJ2-1; 11 nucleotides line up with TRBD2. Germline V CDR1 and CDR2: MDHEN, SYDVKM. V lost 6 bases, J lost 4 bases, and 5 bases stayed unmatched. The CDR3 loop spans 15 amino acids. CDR3 DNA: TGTGCCAGCAGCCTACTAGCGGGAGTATACAATGAGCAGTTCTTC. Protein product: CASSLLAGVYNEQFF.

The chain uses TRBV6-5 and TRBJ1-5; D call uncertain. The CDR3 spans 16 residues. V lost 0 bases, J lost 4 bases, and 13 bases lay in between. CDR1 MNHEY and CDR2 SVGAGI come from the germline V gene. This chain's CDR3 is CASSYSAGDLNQPQHF. In DNA, the CDR3 is TGTGCCAGCAGTTACTCCGCAGGCGACCTTAATCAGCCCCAGCATTTT.

The chain links TRBV4-2 to TRBJ1-2; no firm D call. The germline V and J ends were trimmed by 0 bases and 4 bases, with 12 bases remaining between them. The CDR3 sequence is 15 residues long. Germline CDR1 is LGHNA and CDR2 is YNFKEQ. The CDR3: CASSQDRQDTYGYTF. CDR3 coding DNA: TGTGCCAGCAGCCAAGATCGGCAGGATACCTATGGCTACACCTTC.